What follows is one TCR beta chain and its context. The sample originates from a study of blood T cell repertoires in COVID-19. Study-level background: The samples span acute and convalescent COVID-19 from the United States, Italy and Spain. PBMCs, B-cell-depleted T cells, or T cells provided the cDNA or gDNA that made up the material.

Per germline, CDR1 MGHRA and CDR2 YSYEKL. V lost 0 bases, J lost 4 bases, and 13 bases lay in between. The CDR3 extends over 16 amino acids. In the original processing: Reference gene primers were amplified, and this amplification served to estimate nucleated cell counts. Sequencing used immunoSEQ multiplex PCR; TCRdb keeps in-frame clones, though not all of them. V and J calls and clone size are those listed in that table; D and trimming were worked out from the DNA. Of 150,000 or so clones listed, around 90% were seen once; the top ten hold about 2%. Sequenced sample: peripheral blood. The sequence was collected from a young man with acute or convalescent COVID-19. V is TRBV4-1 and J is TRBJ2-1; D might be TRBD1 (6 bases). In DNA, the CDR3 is TGCGCCAGCAGCCAAGAGGCAGGGGCCACATACAATGAGCAGTTCTTC. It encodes CASSQEAGATYNEQFF.